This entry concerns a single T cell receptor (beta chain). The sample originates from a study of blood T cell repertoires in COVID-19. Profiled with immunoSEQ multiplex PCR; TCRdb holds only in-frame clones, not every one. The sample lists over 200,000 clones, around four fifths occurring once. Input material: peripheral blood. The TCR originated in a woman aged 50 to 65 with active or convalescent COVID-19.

The CDR3 DNA follows: TGTGCCAGCAGTTACCTACCCTCCACCAACACTGAAGCTTTCTTT. This sequence encodes CASSYLPSTNTEAFF. This chain joins TRBV6-5 and TRBJ1-1; no definite D call. The germline V gene has CDR1 MNHEY and CDR2 SVGAGI. Deletions cut 2 bases from V and 2 bases from J, with 12 bases between. This CDR3 is 15 amino acids long.